This T cell receptor beta chain was sequenced for a study of tumor and adjacent non-tumor tissue in lung cancer. The CDR3 consists of 16 residues. Trimming took 5 bases from V and 1 from J, leaving 15 bases between them. Three rounds of nested PCR, following a modified ARM-PCR protocol, produced the TCRbeta library. TCRdb recomputed calls from the multiplex PCR reads with MiXCR, one row per CDR3 protein. This table has roughly 81,000 distinct CDR3 sequences, roughly 62% appearing once. RNA was extracted from bulk tissue without any cell sorting. This clonotype was seen only a few times. Just one base apart from a much larger clone, this may be a read error.

Sequenced: lung tumor tissue. The chain recombines TRBV12-3 or TRBV12-4 with TRBJ1-5; tentatively, D is TRBD1 (6 bases). The receptor's source is a man in his 70s with non-small cell lung cancer. The CDR3 is CASSQGTRSSNQPQHF. In DNA form, the CDR3 reads TGTGCCAGCAGTCAGGGGACACGGTCGAGCAATCAGCCCCAGCATTTT.